This T cell receptor beta chain was sequenced for a study of identical twins. All of the donors were Caucasians in good health. Points on this clonotype: The target antigen is unknown.

There are 12 residues in the CDR3. CDR1 and CDR2 from the germline V gene are SNHLY and FYNNEI. V lost 8 bases and J lost 1, with 7 bases in between. Findings and caveats of the study: Fewer insertions were carried by abundant cord blood beta clonotypes, but none was seen in memory repertoires.

TCRdb re-derived calls from the 5' RACE reads in MiXCR, one entry per CDR3 protein. The table has 200,000 to 300,000 distinct CDR3 sequences, 7% to 8.5% seen once. These sequences were also reported in another study, on yellow fever vaccine responses in identical twins. According to that study: Twins reportedly showed a vaccine T cell response that seemed partly convergent and partly personalized.

The receptor was derived from a woman aged 18-29 years in good health. The source material was CD8+ T cells sorted from blood. V gene TRBV2 combines with J gene TRBJ2-3, with no clear D. CDR3 loop: CASDQGTDTQYF. The CDR3 DNA reads TGTGCCAGCGACCAGGGCACAGATACGCAGTATTTT.